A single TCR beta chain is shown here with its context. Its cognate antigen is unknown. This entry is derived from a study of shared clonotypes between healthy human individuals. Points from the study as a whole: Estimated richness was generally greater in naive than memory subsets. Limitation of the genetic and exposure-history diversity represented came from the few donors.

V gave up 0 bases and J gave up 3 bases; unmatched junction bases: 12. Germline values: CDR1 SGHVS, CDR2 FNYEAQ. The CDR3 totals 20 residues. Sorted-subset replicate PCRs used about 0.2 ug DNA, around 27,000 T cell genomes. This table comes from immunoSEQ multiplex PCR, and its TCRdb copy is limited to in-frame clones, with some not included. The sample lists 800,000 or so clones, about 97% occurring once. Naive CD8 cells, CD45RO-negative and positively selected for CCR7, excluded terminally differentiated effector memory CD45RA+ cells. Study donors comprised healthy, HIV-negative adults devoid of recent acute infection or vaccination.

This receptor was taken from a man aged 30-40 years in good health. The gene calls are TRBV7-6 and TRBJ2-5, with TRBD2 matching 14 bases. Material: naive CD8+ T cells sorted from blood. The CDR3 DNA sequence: TGTGCCAGCAGCTTAGCCTCGGGACTAGCGGGAGTTTTTGGCAAAGAGACCCAGTACTTC. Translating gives CASSLASGLAGVFGKETQYF. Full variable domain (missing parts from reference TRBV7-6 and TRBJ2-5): GAGVSQSPRYKVTKRGQDVALRCDPISGHVSLYWYRQALGQGPEFLTYFNYEAQQDKSGLPNDRFSAERPEGSISTLTIQRTEQRDSAMYRCASSLASGLAGVFGKETQYFGPGTRLLVL.